The present TCR beta chain was sequenced within a study of T cells in women clearing cervical HPV infection. On the study more broadly: Case blood drawn at lesion detection; control blood after infection cleared.

Germline assignment: CDR1 LNHDA and CDR2 SQIVND (reference sequence). The CDR3 runs to 14 residues. Study-wide results and caveats: TRBV6-7 abundance was lower in cases than controls (approximately 0.11% versus 0.16%). Cases and controls were distinguished at AUC roughly 0.83 by richness and V genes.

About this clone itself: Its antigen is undetermined. The CDR3 end falls 3 residues outside the read, so it is completed with the germline J gene.

The repertoire was sequenced with immunoSEQ multiplex PCR; TCRdb's copy has only in-frame clones and lacks some. The ten top clones account for 2.5% to 3.5%, within a sample of under 20,000 clones. Sequences were obtained from blood buffy coat. V is TRBV19 and J is TRBJ1-2, with 9 bases aligning to TRBD1. The sequence came from a woman aged 18-69 years with a cervical HPV16 infection that either progressed to CIN3+ or cleared (not recorded which). CDR3 region: CASSPDRGIRGYTF. The DNA read from the CDR3 is TGTGCCAGTAGTCCGGACAGGGGTATTCGCGGC.